What follows are 13 T cell receptor beta chains derived from one specimen sequenced in a study of T cell repertoires in cytomegalovirus infection. Each CDR3 protein gets one entry after TCRdb re-called the reads with MiXCR. The table has fewer than 70,000 distinct CDR3 sequences, 25% to 30% seen once. For these receptors, no antigen is known. This material consisted of CD8+ T cells from cultured PBMCs, taken from culture after CMV antigen stimulation. All receptors come from a human donor in good health (CMV status not recorded). Some clones in this sample may be carry-over from other donors' samples.

This clonotype was recorded a few times. The J gene is TRBJ2-7, the V gene TRBV13; possible D gene TRBD1, 5 bases. The V gene's germline CDR1 is PRHDT and CDR2 FYEKMQ (reference sequence). The CDR3 runs 15 residues. The V end was cut by 0 bases, the J end by 6 bases, with 15 bases between. This CDR3 reads CASSLGRAGRREQYF. CDR3 bases: TGTGCCAGCAGCTTAGGACGAGCAGGGCGTCGCGAGCAGTACTTC.

The gene calls are TRBV9 and TRBJ2-3, with D perhaps TRBD2 (5 bases). Germline V gene lookup returns CDR1 SGDLS and CDR2 YYNGEE. This CDR3 is 14 amino acids long. Trimming shortened V by 5 bases and J by 0 bases, and 10 bases separated the two germline ends. CDR3 region: CASSRGSSTDTQYF. CDR3 bases: TGTGCCAGCAGTCGCGGGTCTAGCACAGATACGCAGTATTTT.

The count of this clonotype is one. The chain carries TRBV30 and TRBJ1-4, with no clear D. Germline CDR1 GTSNPN, CDR2 SVGIG (reference sequence). The CDR3 contains 13 residues. V gave up 0 bases and J gave up 6 bases, with 8 bases separating them. The CDR3 nucleotides read TGTGCCTGGAGTGTTGGTGGATATGAAAAACTGTTTTTT. Encoded protein: CAWSVGGYEKLFF. The whole variable domain, filled in from reference TRBV30 and TRBJ1-4, reads SQTIHQWPATLVQPVGSPLSLECTVEGTSNPNLYWYRQAAGRGLQLLFYSVGIGQISSEVPQNLSASRPQDRQFILSSKKLLLSDSGFYLCAWSVGGYEKLFFGSGTQLSVL.

This clonotype was counted only a few times. The V call is TRBV2, the J call TRBJ2-1; D unresolved. The V and J ends lost 5 bases and 2 bases respectively, with 10 bases between them. CDR1 is SNHLY and CDR2 is FYNNEI in the germline V gene. This CDR3 region has 14 residues. The CDR3 protein is CASSSRIPYNEQFF. The CDR3 coding sequence is TGTGCCAGCAGTTCCCGGATTCCCTACAATGAGCAGTTCTTC. Combining the CDR3 with reference TRBV2 and TRBJ2-1 gives the whole variable domain EPEVTQTPSHQVTQMGQEVILRCVPISNHLYFYWYRQILGQKVEFLVSFYNNEISEKSEIFDDQFSVERPDGSNFTLKIRSTKLEDSAMYFCASSSRIPYNEQFFGPGTRLTVL.

At least ten counts were recorded for this clonotype. The chain uses TRBV9 and TRBJ2-1; D ambiguous. The ends were cut back, 4 bases at V and 10 bases at J, with 12 bases in the middle. CDR1 is SGDLS and CDR2 is YYNGEE in the germline V gene. The CDR3 is 12 residues long. CDR3 nucleotide sequence: TGTGCCAGCAGCCCCGGCGGTAGCGAGCAGTTCTTC. It is translated as CASSPGGSEQFF.

The chain couples TRBV30 to TRBJ2-5, with TRBD1 matching 9 bases. V gave up 2 bases and J gave up 5 bases; unmatched junction bases: 6. From germline, CDR1 is GTSNPN and CDR2 SVGIG (reference sequence). CDR3 length equals 14 residues. Here the CDR3 DNA reads TGTGCCTGGAGTACGGGACAGGGTTCGGAGACCCAGTACTTC. Translation: CAWSTGQGSETQYF.

CDR3 in DNA: TGCGCCAGCAGCCAAGATTGGCAGGGGAACACAGATACGCAGTATTTT. This sequence encodes CASSQDWQGNTDTQYF. The chain combines TRBV4-1 with TRBJ2-3; tentatively, D is TRBD1 (6 bases). V dropped 0 bases and J dropped 2 bases, with 12 bases sitting between them. Germline loops: CDR1 MGHRA, CDR2 YSYEKL. The CDR3 extends over 16 amino acids.

This clonotype was observed a few times. This chain joins TRBV12-3 or TRBV12-4 and TRBJ2-1, with no clear D. The length of the CDR3 is 14 residues. Trimming shortened V by 1 base and J by 4 bases, and 8 bases separated the two germline ends. The CDR3, as DNA: TGTGCCAGCAGTTTAGGGCTACTATACAATGAGCAGTTCTTC. Amino acids: CASSLGLLYNEQFF.

V and J are TRBV9 and TRBJ2-5; TRBD1 matches at 8 bases. The germline gives CDR1 SGDLS, CDR2 YYNGEE. The trim removed 3 bases at V and 5 bases at J, leaving 3 bases unmatched. The CDR3 extends over 13 amino acids. As DNA, the CDR3 is TGTGCCAGCAGCGCTAACAGGGGGGAGACCCAGTACTTC. Translated, it gives CASSANRGETQYF.

This clonotype was counted ten times or more. This rearrangement joins TRBV6-2 or TRBV6-3 to TRBJ2-1; 9 positions agree with TRBD2. V was clipped by 6 bases and J by 4 bases; unmatched bases: 7. CDR1 is MNHEY, CDR2 SVGEGT, per germline. The CDR3 extends over 15 amino acids. As DNA, the CDR3 is TGTGCCAGCAGGTCTAGCGGGGTTTCTTACAATGAGCAGTTCTTC. Encoded protein: CASRSSGVSYNEQFF.

CDR3 sequence: CASGEEGQETQYF. As DNA, the CDR3 is TGTGCCAGCGGCGAGGAGGGCCAAGAGACCCAGTACTTC. The chain combines TRBV12-3 or TRBV12-4 with TRBJ2-5; a weak D match, TRBD2 (6 bases). V was clipped by 8 bases and J by 1 base, with 11 bases between them. CDR3 length: 13 residues.

The rearrangement links TRBV4-3 to TRBJ2-1; possible D gene TRBD2, 5 bases. The V and J ends lost 4 bases and 2 bases respectively, with 9 bases between them. The germline V gene encodes CDR1 LGHNA and CDR2 YSLEER. The CDR3 is made up of 14 amino acids. Written as DNA, the CDR3 is TGCGCCAGCAGCCCCACGACTACCTACAATGAGCAGTTCTTC. It yields the protein CASSPTTTYNEQFF.

This clonotype has more than one count but fewer than ten. CDR3 region: CASSPGKASRAVEQFF. CDR3 in DNA: TGTGCCAGCTCACCGGGCAAGGCTAGCCGCGCTGTTGAGCAGTTCTTC. The chain combines TRBV18 with TRBJ2-1, with D perhaps matching TRBD2 (5 bases). V lost 3 bases to trimming and J lost 9 bases, with 21 bases between them. There are 16 residues in the CDR3. From germline, CDR1 is KGHSH and CDR2 LQKENI.